This entry concerns a single TCR beta chain. Its specificity is not known. Per the germline V gene, CDR1 is SGHDT and CDR2 is YYEEEE. The CDR3 extends over 13 amino acids. The data were taken from a study of monozygotic twins with inflammatory bowel disease. The study's findings and limits: Diversity of TCRbeta measured by inverse Simpson was lower in IBD patients than in healthy co-twins. Discordant twins showed the same repertoire similarity as concordant twins, possibly from limited power.

TCR libraries were prepared from 3,500 to 4,500 ng total RNA each. TCRdb processed the 5' RACE reads again and assigns one entry to each CDR3 protein, with no DNA. This sample contains about 210,000 distinct CDR3 sequences. Each donor gave 2.5 to 3 ml of peripheral blood. The sample was blood. The chain has TRBV5-6 and TRBJ2-7. This TCR was recovered from a human donor with ulcerative colitis or Crohn's disease, or a healthy co-twin of an affected twin (not recorded which). CDR3 protein: CASSWSGSYEQYF.